Described below is a single T cell receptor (beta chain) sequence and its context. At one end the junction does not follow the germline gene, possibly because of a read error. Other DNA sequences in this specimen translate into the identical CDR3. This entry comes from a study of blood T cell repertoires in COVID-19. Profiled with immunoSEQ multiplex PCR; TCRdb holds only in-frame clones, not every one. The repertoire holds 80,000 to 95,000 clones, about nine tenths seen once, with about 2.9% in the top ten. The sample consisted of peripheral blood. The TCR originated in a woman aged 45-65 years with active or convalescent COVID-19.

CDR3 sequence: CASSVTGTGPYGYTF. The CDR3 DNA sequence: TGTGCCAGCAGTGTAACCGGGACAGGTCCCTATGGCTACACCTTT. The chain is built from TRBV28 and TRBJ1-2; 8 nucleotides match TRBD1. This CDR3 contains 15 residues. Germline V CDR1 and CDR2: MDHEN, SYDVKM.